This TCR beta chain is drawn from a study of blood T cells in healthy people across ages. This clonotype occurred a few times. What it recognizes is unknown. Each sample yielded at least 5 micrograms of PBMC total RNA. This CDR3 is 13 amino acids long. Germline V CDR1 and CDR2: WSHSY, SAAADI. V was clipped by 6 bases and J by 3 bases; unmatched bases: 0. PCR was performed a second time for 7 to 11 cycles using a sample-barcoded 5' primer and a J-beta primer mix. Every cDNA was tagged by a template-switch adaptor with 12 random nucleotides. TCRdb passed the 5' RACE reads through MiXCR, listing each CDR3 protein once. In the table there are around 690,000 distinct CDR3 sequences, roughly 58% of which are singletons. Whole-study findings and limits: Not knowing donor CMV status may have confounded expanded clonotype changes.

The genes are TRBV10-2 and TRBJ2-5; TRBD2 aligns across 11 bases. The clonotype originates from a man between 60 and 75 years old in good health. Input material: blood. The CDR3 reads CASRLAGEETQYF. In DNA form, the CDR3 reads TGCGCCAGCAGACTAGCGGGGGAAGAGACCCAGTACTTC.